This T cell receptor beta chain was identified in a study of Graves' ophthalmopathy and Graves' hyperthyroidism. General observations from the study: Stable hyperthyroidism and ophthalmopathy were told apart by a 13-signature model, which achieved about 88% sensitivity and 81.08% specificity. The model's prediction of ophthalmopathy progression had just over 70% sensitivity and roughly 72% specificity.

This clonotype was counted many times. The antigen is unknown. Orbital computed tomography and thyroid ultrasound, along with TRAb, serum thyroxine and clinical symptoms, underpinned diagnosis. RNA transcripts were the source from which TCR beta CDR3 regions were amplified. First-round RT-PCR relied on HTBI primers, and a second-round multiplex PCR came next. MiXCR was run by TCRdb on the multiplex PCR reads, yielding one entry per CDR3 protein. The sample carries fewer than 350,000 distinct CDR3 sequences, 15% to 20% recorded once. V was trimmed by 1 base and J by 0 bases, leaving 1 base between them. The germline V gene has CDR1 LNHNV and CDR2 YYDKDF (reference sequence). CDR3 length: 14 amino acids.

What was sequenced was peripheral blood. The rearrangement joins TRBV15 to TRBJ2-6; D unclear. The receptor was isolated from an adult man with Graves' ophthalmopathy. In nucleotides, the CDR3 is TGTGCCACCAGCAGAGCCTCTGGGGCCAACGTCCTGACTTTC. It yields the protein CATSRASGANVLTF.